Shown below are 2 T cell receptor beta chains from a single sample sequenced in a study of cytomegalovirus exposure and HLA in healthy donors. With 60 Vbeta and 13 Jbeta primers, the PCR was carried out. Method: immunoSEQ multiplex PCR; TCRdb's copy keeps in-frame clones and lacks some. The data show over 65,000 clones, approximately 78% seen once. The sequenced material came from PBMCs. Source of these receptors: a man between 35 and 55 years old in good health and CMV-seronegative.

V and J are TRBV11-2 and TRBJ2-5, with unresolved D. Trimming stripped 5 bases from V and 5 bases from J, with 12 bases between. The CDR3 loop spans 13 amino acids. Germline values: CDR1 SGHAT, CDR2 FQNNGV. CDR3 sequence: CASSPLAPETQYF. The CDR3 nucleotides read TGTGCCAGCAGCCCCTTGGCCCCCGAGACCCAGTACTTC.

This chain uses TRBV27 with TRBJ1-4; D possibly corresponds to TRBD1 (6 bases). V was cut by 6 bases and J by 7 bases, with 15 bases left in between. The V gene's germline CDR1 is MNHEY and CDR2 SMNVEV (reference sequence). This CDR3 comprises 14 residues. The CDR3 sequence is CASSNSDRTEKLFF. CDR3 in DNA: TGTGCCAGCAGCAATTCCGACAGGACTGAAAAACTGTTTTTT.